The rows below give T cell receptor beta chains drawn from one sample of a study of Tregs in tolerant kidney transplant recipients. Measured with immunoSEQ multiplex PCR; TCRdb has only the in-frame clones, and not every one. The data show about 240,000 clones, around 82% seen once. The sequencing input was CD4+ T cells from blood. All receptors come from a human donor in good health. CDR3s include the opening cysteine and the closing phenylalanine or tryptophan. A D gene is named only where the DNA matches it firmly. Only part of the rows carry a size: once, few, many, or a class if the clone is expanded.

J gene | clone size | V gene | D gene | CDR3 DNA | CDR3 protein
TRBJ1-4 | - | TRBV4-2 | - | TGTGCCAGCAGCCAAACCGCAGGGGCCACTAATGAAAAACTGTTTTTT | CASSQTAGATNEKLFF
TRBJ2-1 | - | TRBV19 | TRBD2 | TGTGCCAGTAGCGACCCACGGCGCGGGGGGCGGGGTGAGCAGTTCTTC | CASSDPRRGGRGEQFF
TRBJ1-5 | - | TRBV4-1 | - | TGCGCCAGCAGCCAAGATGGTGTCCAGGTGAATCAGCCCCAGCATTTT | CASSQDGVQVNQPQHF
TRBJ2-1 | - | TRBV7-9 | - | TGTGCCAGCAGTACGCCGTACAATGAGCAGTTCTTC | CASSTPYNEQFF
TRBJ1-1 | - | TRBV18 | TRBD1 | TGTGCCAGCTCACCAATTTTTGTTCGCGCAGGGGGCCAGACTGAAGCTTTCTTT | CASSPIFVRAGGQTEAFF
TRBJ2-1 | - | TRBV30 | - | TGTGCCTGGAGTGTATTATTCAATGAGCAGTTCTTC | CAWSVLFNEQFF
TRBJ2-2 | once | TRBV19 | - | TGTGCCAGTAGTTCACAGGGATCCATCGGGGAGCTGTTTTTT | CASSSQGSIGELFF
TRBJ1-3 | - | TRBV5-1 | TRBD1 | TGCGCCAGCAGCTTGGCCGGGACAGGCGGGGGAAACACCATATATTTT | CASSLAGTGGGNTIYF
TRBJ2-2 | few | TRBV6-5 | TRBD1 | TGTGCCAGCAGTTACTCGAACAGGGGCGGCGGGGAGCTGTTTTTT | CASSYSNRGGGELFF
TRBJ2-4 | few | TRBV19 | - | TGTGCCAGTAGTATGGGAGAAAACATTCAGTACTTC | CASSMGENIQYF
TRBJ1-2 | - | TRBV20-1 | - | TGCAGCGAGAAACAGGACTATGGCTACACCTTC | CSEKQDYGYTF
TRBJ2-1 | - | TRBV5-1 | TRBD2 | TGCGCCAGCAGCACACAACTAGCGGGGTCGGAGCAGTTCTTC | CASSTQLAGSEQFF
TRBJ2-1 | few | TRBV25-1 | - | TGTGCCAGCAGTGACTGGACCCGACGCACGGATGAGCAGTTCTTC | CASSDWTRRTDEQFF
TRBJ2-2 | - | TRBV10-1 | - | TGCGCCAGCAGTGGGAGGGTACCCGGGGAGCTGTTTTTT | CASSGRVPGELFF
TRBJ1-1 | - | TRBV10-3 | TRBD1 | TGTGCCATAGGGACAGCGAGGGACACTGAAGCTTTCTTT | CAIGTARDTEAFF
TRBJ1-5 | - | TRBV10-3 | - | TGTGCCATCAGGGACCGAAGCAATCAGCCCCAGCATTTT | CAIRDRSNQPQHF
TRBJ1-6 | - | TRBV27 | - | TGTGCCAGCAGCACCTACAGGGAATACAATTCACCCCTCCACTTT | CASSTYREYNSPLHF
TRBJ1-3 | - | TRBV20-1 | - | TGCAGTGCTCTAACTGGAAACACCATATATTTT | CSALTGNTIYF
TRBJ1-4 | - | TRBV6-1 | - | TGTGCCAGCAGTGAAAGTCTTTCGGCGGATGAAAAACTGTTTTTT | CASSESLSADEKLFF
TRBJ2-1 | - | TRBV19 | TRBD2 | TGTGCCAGTAGTAATGGGGGACTAGCGAGGAATGAGCAGTTCTTC | CASSNGGLARNEQFF
TRBJ2-3 | - | TRBV18 | - | TGTGCCAGCTCACCACAGAGTTCAGATACGCAGTATTTT | CASSPQSSDTQYF
TRBJ1-3 | - | TRBV4-2 | - | TGTACCAGCAGCCAAGAGGACTTAATCTCTGGAAACACCATATATTTT | CTSSQEDLISGNTIYF
TRBJ1-5 | - | TRBV7-2 | - | TGTGCCAGCAGCTTAGAGAGAGGTCAGCCCCAGCATTTT | CASSLERGQPQHF
TRBJ2-2 | - | TRBV12-5 | TRBD2 | TGTGCTAGTGGTTTGGGACTAGCGGGAGCCCCCGGGGAGCTGTTTTTT | CASGLGLAGAPGELFF
TRBJ2-5 | - | TRBV15 | - | TGTGCCACCAGCAGACAGGGGCGGGAAGGAGAGACCCAGTACTTC | CATSRQGREGETQYF
TRBJ2-2 | - | TRBV7-2 | - | TGTGCCAGCAGCCGCGAAGGGGCCACCGGGGAGCTGTTTTTT | CASSREGATGELFF
TRBJ1-1 | once | TRBV5-8 | - | TGTGCCAGCAGCCTAGACAGACTGAACACTGAAGCTTTCTTT | CASSLDRLNTEAFF
TRBJ1-3 | - | TRBV5-1 | - | TGCGCCAGCAGCTTGGGGGGCGCTGGAAACACCATATATTTT | CASSLGGAGNTIYF
TRBJ1-5 | - | TRBV6-1 | - | TGTGCCAGCAGTGAAGCGGGCAGGTACAATCAGCCCCAGCATTTT | CASSEAGRYNQPQHF
TRBJ2-7 | - | TRBV5-1 | TRBD1 | TGCGCCAGCACCCACCGGGACAGGGGACTCGGCGAGCAGTACTTC | CASTHRDRGLGEQYF
TRBJ2-2 | - | TRBV29-1 | - | TGCAGCGTTGAGGTGACGGGCGCCGGGGAGCTGTTTTTT | CSVEVTGAGELFF
TRBJ2-1 | - | TRBV4-2 | TRBD2 | TGTGCCAGCAGCCAAGGCCGGGCTAGCGGGGACAATGAGCAGTTCTTC | CASSQGRASGDNEQFF
TRBJ1-6 | - | TRBV7-9 | - | TGTGCCAGTATCCGGGACCTGGGTCATAATTCACCCCCCCACTTT | CASIRDLGHNSPPHF
TRBJ2-7 | - | TRBV7-2 | - | TGTGCCAGCAGCTCCATGGGGGGACCCAGCGAGCAGTACTTC | CASSSMGGPSEQYF
TRBJ1-3 | - | TRBV5-5 | - | TGTGCCAGCAGCTTGCAATTCTCTGGAAACACCATATATTTT | CASSLQFSGNTIYF
TRBJ1-6 | - | TRBV6-1 | - | TGTGCCAGCAGTGAGGTCAGCTCTCGTTCACCCCTCCACTTT | CASSEVSSRSPLHF
TRBJ1-2 | few | TRBV5-6 | - | TGTGCCAGCAGCTTGGGTAGGGCTTTCTTTGGCTACACCTTC | CASSLGRAFFGYTF
TRBJ2-1 | - | TRBV18 | TRBD2 | TGTGCCAGCGCTAGCGGGAGGGCCTACAATGAGCAGTTCTTC | CASASGRAYNEQFF
TRBJ2-7 | - | TRBV5-1 | TRBD1 | TGCGCCAGCAGCTTGCAGCCCCCCGGGACAGGGGGCCACGAGCAGTACTTC | CASSLQPPGTGGHEQYF
TRBJ2-7 | - | TRBV5-1 | - | TGCGCCAGCAGCCCTGACGTAGTACAGCCCTACGAGCAGTACTTC | CASSPDVVQPYEQYF
TRBJ2-5 | - | TRBV5-1 | TRBD2 | TGCGCCAGCAGCGGAGGGACTAGCGGGGGGGCAAGTCTGGAGGAGACCCAGTACTTC | CASSGGTSGGASLEETQYF